The clone carrying this T cell receptor (beta chain) was seen ten or more times. Its antigen is unknown. Building the TCR beta libraries relied on iRepertoire HTBI primers, and CDR3 regions underwent Arm-PCR. The authors' processing: Identification of gene segments yielded 60 or so TRBV and 12 to 15 TRBJ across samples. TCRdb redid the calling of the multiplex PCR reads with MiXCR, one entry per CDR3 protein. Here the V and J calls rest on TCRdb's processing, not on the authors' analysis. The data show 300,000 to 400,000 distinct CDR3 sequences, about a sixth seen once. The source of the sample is a study of regulatory T cells in long-lasting Graves disease. Study-wide findings and caveats: With persistent disease, TRBV28, TRBJ1-2 and TRBJ2-5 were the favored segments. Patients with persistent Graves' had lower TCR diversity than newly diagnosed patients.

V was clipped by 5 bases and J by 7 bases; unmatched bases: 13. The CDR3 sequence is 15 residues long. Germline CDR1 reads ENHRY; CDR2 reads SYGVKD. Time point indicated: newly diagnosed GD, antithyroid drugs for less than 3 months. PBMC-extracted RNA yielded the TCR library. The sequence was collected from a female donor with Graves disease. Here the sequenced sample was peripheral blood mononuclear cells (PBMCs), taken at new diagnosis, from a patient treated with antithyroid drugs. The V and J genes are TRBV10-3 and TRBJ1-1, with 7 bases that match TRBD1. CDR3 loop: CAISRGPYGSGEAFF. The CDR3 region has the DNA TGTGCCATCAGTAGGGGGCCGTATGGATCGGGTGAAGCTTTCTTT.